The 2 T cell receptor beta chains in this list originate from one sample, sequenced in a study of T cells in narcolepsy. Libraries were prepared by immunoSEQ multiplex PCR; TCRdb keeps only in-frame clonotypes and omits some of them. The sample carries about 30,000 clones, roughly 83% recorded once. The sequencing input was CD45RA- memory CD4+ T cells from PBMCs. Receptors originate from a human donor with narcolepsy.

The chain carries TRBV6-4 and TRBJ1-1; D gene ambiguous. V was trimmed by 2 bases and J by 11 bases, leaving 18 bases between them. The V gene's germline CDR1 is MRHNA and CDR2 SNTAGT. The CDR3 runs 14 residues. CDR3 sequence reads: CASSDSPGNTPAFF. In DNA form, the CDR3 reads TGTGCCAGCAGTGACAGTCCGGGGAATACCCCGGCTTTCTTT.

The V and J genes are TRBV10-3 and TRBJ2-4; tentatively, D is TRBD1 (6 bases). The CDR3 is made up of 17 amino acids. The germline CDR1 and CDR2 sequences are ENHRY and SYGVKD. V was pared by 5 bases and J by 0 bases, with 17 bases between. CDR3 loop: CAISPTPGHLAKNIQYF. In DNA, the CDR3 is TGTGCCATCAGTCCCACTCCGGGACACCTAGCCAAAAACATTCAGTACTTC.